What follows are 20 T cell receptor beta chains derived from one specimen sequenced in a study of T cells in Graves' hyperthyroidism and ophthalmopathy. Authors of the study amplified TCR beta CDR3 regions from RNA transcripts. First-round RT-PCR of the TCR CDR3 relied on the HTBI primer set. TCRdb re-derived calls from the multiplex PCR reads in MiXCR, one entry per CDR3 protein. The data show approximately 600,000 distinct CDR3 sequences, around 15% seen once. The specimen sequenced was blood. The receptors were gathered from a woman in her thirties with Graves' hyperthyroidism.

J is TRBJ1-1 and V is TRBV6-2 or TRBV6-3; D possibly corresponds to TRBD1 (6 bases). V lost 5 bases, J lost 6 bases, and 7 bases lay in between. The CDR3 is made up of 11 amino acids. The germline V gene encodes CDR1 MNHEY and CDR2 SVGEGT. The CDR3 nucleotides read TGTGCCAGCAGTGCAGGGGCTGAAGCTTTCTTT. Translated: CASSAGAEAFF.

This clonotype has ten or more counts. This chain uses TRBV29-1 with TRBJ2-3, with TRBD1 identical over 9 bases. Germline loops: CDR1 SQVTM, CDR2 ANQGSEA. The V segment lost 5 bases and the J segment 2 bases; nucleotides outside the gene matches: 8. The CDR3 is 15 amino acids. CDR3 nucleotides: TGCAGCGTTCCCCGCGGGACAGGGTCCACAGATACGCAGTATTTT. Translation: CSVPRGTGSTDTQYF.

V and J are TRBV2 and TRBJ1-2; TRBD1 matches 10 bases. The CDR3 sequence is 16 residues long. CDR1 SNHLY and CDR2 FYNNEI come from the germline V gene. With 6 bases clipped from V and 3 bases from J, the junction kept 10 bases outside the gene matches. This chain's CDR3 is CASRWTGGSSDYGYTF. The CDR3 DNA follows: TGTGCCAGCAGGTGGACAGGGGGTTCATCGGACTATGGCTACACCTTC.

There are many counts of this clonotype. V usage is TRBV28 and J usage is TRBJ2-7, with no clear D. Germline values: CDR1 MDHEN, CDR2 SYDVKM. The CDR3 runs to 11 residues. The V end was cut by 3 bases, the J end by 2 bases, with 2 bases between. The CDR3 is CASSFAYEQYF. The CDR3 region has the DNA TGTGCCAGCAGTTTTGCCTACGAGCAGTACTTC.

This clonotype appeared once. A much larger clonotype is one base distant, so this may be a read error. The V gene is TRBV14, the J gene TRBJ1-1; D is possibly TRBD1 (6 bases). Germline V CDR1 and CDR2: SGHDN, FVKESK. The CDR3 runs 14 residues. In nucleotides, the CDR3 is TGTGCCAGCAGCCAACAGGGGATGAGCACTGAAGTTTTCTTT. Its translation is CASSQQGMSTEVFF.

This clonotype was seen only once. One base away lies a much larger clone, so this may be a sequencing read error. The gene calls are TRBV11-2 and TRBJ1-4, with D uncertain. Trimming pared 5 bases from V and 2 bases from J, leaving 12 bases between. CDR1 and CDR2 (germline): SGHAT, FQNNGV. This CDR3 spans 15 amino acids. The DNA for the CDR3 is TGTGCCAGCAGCCCATGGGAAGCTACTAATGAAAAACTGTTTTTT. Translated: CASSPWEATNEKLFF.

This clonotype came up many times. The chain has TRBV5-1 and TRBJ2-1, with TRBD2 matching over 12 bases. The CDR3 loop spans 21 amino acids. J was trimmed by 6 bases and V by 2 bases; bases with no gene match: 21. The V gene's germline CDR1 is SGHRS and CDR2 YFSETQ. The CDR3 is CASSLAPRTPGLAGLLNEQFF. The DNA of the CDR3 is TGCGCCAGCAGCTTAGCCCCGCGTACTCCGGGACTAGCGGGCCTACTCAATGAGCAGTTCTTC.

In this sample, this clonotype turned up a few times. The chain employs TRBV7-9 and TRBJ2-7; D remains ambiguous. From germline, CDR1 is SEHNR and CDR2 FQNEAQ (reference sequence). The length of the CDR3 is 15 residues. The V end lost 3 bases, the J end lost 6 bases, and 18 bases lay between the germline ends. The CDR3 DNA is TGTGCCAGCAGCTTTTTATTGGCAGTTAGCAGCGAGCAGTACTTC. It translates to CASSFLLAVSSEQYF.

This clonotype was observed a handful of times. V and J are TRBV7-9 and TRBJ2-7; D gene ambiguous. Germline V gene sequence: CDR1 SEHNR, CDR2 FQNEAQ (reference sequence). Trimming took 6 bases from V and 5 from J, leaving 11 bases between them. This CDR3 is 12 amino acids long. CDR3: CASSQGGDEQYF. The CDR3 region has the DNA TGTGCCAGCAGTCAAGGTGGGGACGAGCAGTACTTC.

Only a few counts were recorded for this clonotype. V gene TRBV28 combines with J gene TRBJ2-4; 12 nucleotides agree with TRBD2. With 4 bases clipped from V and 1 base from J, the junction kept 8 bases outside the gene matches. CDR3 size: 18 residues. Germline CDR1 reads MDHEN; CDR2 reads SYDVKM. This chain's CDR3 is CASSSPSGRGGAKNIQYF. CDR3 sequence (DNA): TGTGCCAGCAGTTCGCCTAGCGGGAGGGGAGGCGCCAAAAACATTCAGTACTTC.

The sample holds a few counts of this clonotype. This rearrangement joins TRBV5-4 to TRBJ2-7; tentative D call: TRBD2 (6 bases). V dropped 4 bases and J dropped 6 bases, with 14 bases sitting between them. The CDR3 contains 13 residues. The germline CDR1 and CDR2 sequences are SGHNT and YYREEE (reference sequence). The CDR3 DNA follows: TGTGCCAGCAGCCCGGAGGGCCGAGGCGAGCAGTACTTC. This codes for CASSPEGRGEQYF.

The table lists this clonotype with many counts. J is TRBJ2-7 and V is TRBV13; tentative D call: TRBD2 (5 bases). CDR3 length: 13 residues. V was trimmed by 5 bases and J by 1 base, leaving 9 bases between them. From germline, CDR1 is PRHDT and CDR2 FYEKMQ (reference sequence). This CDR3 reads CASSAGPSYEQYF. The CDR3 bases are TGTGCCAGCAGCGCGGGTCCGTCCTACGAGCAGTACTTC. The whole variable domain, filled in from reference TRBV13 and TRBJ2-7, reads AAGVIQSPRHLIKEKRETATLKCYPIPRHDTVYWYQQGPGQDPQFLISFYEKMQSDKGSIPDRFSAQQFSDYHSELNMSSLELGDSALYFCASSAGPSYEQYFGPGTRLTVT.

There are many counts of this clonotype. J is TRBJ2-7 and V is TRBV11-2; D unclear. This CDR3 is 14 amino acids long. The ends were cut back, 4 bases at V and 0 bases at J, with 10 bases in the middle. Germline CDR1 and CDR2: SGHAT and FQNNGV. CDR3 residues: CASSSSLDSYEQYF. The CDR3 region has the DNA TGTGCCAGCAGCTCCAGTCTCGACTCCTACGAGCAGTACTTC.

This clonotype showed up just a few times. V gene TRBV6-1 combines with J gene TRBJ2-2; D might be TRBD1 or TRBD2, each matching 5 bases. V was trimmed by 1 base and J by 5 bases, leaving 8 bases between them. Germline V gene lookup returns CDR1 MNHNS and CDR2 SASEGT. CDR3 length: 14 amino acids. The CDR3 nucleotides are TGTGCCAGCAGTGAAGTGAGGGGAACCGGGGAGCTGTTTTTT. The encoded protein is CASSEVRGTGELFF.

This clonotype was seen ten or more times. The chain couples TRBV30 to TRBJ1-2; weak D call: TRBD1 (6 bases). The V end was cut by 5 bases, the J end by 4 bases, with 20 bases between. The CDR3 has 15 amino acids. CDR1 and CDR2 from the germline V gene are GTSNPN and SVGIG (reference sequence). The CDR3 sequence is CAWGRKDSSAYGYTF. In nucleotides, the CDR3 is TGTGCCTGGGGACGCAAGGACAGTTCTGCCTATGGCTACACCTTC.

This rearrangement joins TRBV9 to TRBJ1-1; D ambiguous. The CDR3 length is 15 residues. Germline loops: CDR1 SGDLS, CDR2 YYNGEE. Trimming left V 2 bases short and J 3 bases short, with 14 bases between. CDR3: CASSVGSHGDTEAFF. In nucleotides, the CDR3 is TGTGCCAGCAGCGTTGGCTCTCATGGGGACACTGAAGCTTTCTTT.

This clonotype was recorded many times. The chain carries TRBV9 and TRBJ2-3, with a possible D match to TRBD1 (6 bases). The CDR3 is 15 residues long. CDR1 and CDR2 (germline): SGDLS, YYNGEE. The V gene lost 1 base and the J gene lost 5 bases, with 14 bases spanning the gap. CDR3 protein: CASSVIGQSGDTQYF. The CDR3 bases are TGTGCCAGCAGCGTAATTGGACAGTCAGGAGATACGCAGTATTTT.

This clonotype was counted ten times or more. V is TRBV12-3 or TRBV12-4 and J is TRBJ1-2; D perhaps matches TRBD1 (5 bases). The CDR3 loop spans 13 amino acids. V shed 3 bases and J shed 5 bases, with 10 bases lying between them. The CDR3 loop reads CASSFLTDYGYTF. In DNA, the CDR3 is TGTGCCAGCAGTTTTTTGACAGATTATGGCTACACCTTC.

Regarding this clonotype: Because it lacks the conserved phenylalanine or tryptophan at the end, this CDR3 is likely a read error. The rearrangement joins TRBV29-1 to TRBJ1-1, with D hard to call. Trimming stripped 4 bases from V and 3 bases from J, with 9 bases between. The CDR3 is 12 amino acids. Looked up from germline, CDR1 is SQVTM and CDR2 is ANQGSEA. The CDR3, as DNA: TGCAGCGTTGTAGCCGGGGACACTGAAGCTTTCCTT. Amino acid sequence: CSVVAGDTEAFL.

In this sample, this clonotype turned up many times. The chain is built from TRBV6-1 and TRBJ2-7; D ambiguous. Germline CDR1 reads MNHNS; CDR2 reads SASEGT. This CDR3 contains 15 residues. Trimming stripped 4 bases from V and 2 bases from J, with 15 bases between. CDR3 sequence: CASSGTRGATYEQYF. In DNA form, the CDR3 reads TGTGCCAGCAGTGGGACCCGCGGAGCGACCTACGAGCAGTACTTC.